This T cell receptor (beta chain) was found in a study of T-cell reconstitution after alpha-beta-depleted transplantation in children. Overall study findings and caveats: Roughly two months post-transplant, alpha-beta T cells reportedly originated from several hundred graft clones that had expanded. After one year, T-cell counts and TCRbeta diversity mostly came from new T cells. Some patients' high day-60 TCRbeta diversity was traced to surviving recipient T cells and thymic progenitors.

Of note for this clonotype: Its antigen is currently unknown.

Unique molecular identifiers were incorporated during preparation of the TCRbeta library. TCRdb analysed the PCR reads with MiXCR anew, one entry per CDR3 protein. The sample lists about 300,000 distinct CDR3 sequences; roughly 9.1% were seen once. This CDR3 has 16 amino acids. Germline V gene lookup returns CDR1 SGHRS and CDR2 YFSETQ. Between the trimmed V and J ends, which lost 0 bases and 2 bases, there was a span of 11 bases. The chain carries TRBV5-1 and TRBJ2-2; D unclear. The sequence was collected from a boy less than two years old with acute myeloid leukemia, due to receive a stem cell transplant. The source material was PBMCs, sampled before TCRalphabeta/CD19-depleted stem cell transplant. The CDR3 protein is CASSLALRINTGELFF. CDR3 nucleotides: TGCGCCAGCAGCTTGGCTTTAAGGATCAACACCGGGGAGCTGTTTTTT.